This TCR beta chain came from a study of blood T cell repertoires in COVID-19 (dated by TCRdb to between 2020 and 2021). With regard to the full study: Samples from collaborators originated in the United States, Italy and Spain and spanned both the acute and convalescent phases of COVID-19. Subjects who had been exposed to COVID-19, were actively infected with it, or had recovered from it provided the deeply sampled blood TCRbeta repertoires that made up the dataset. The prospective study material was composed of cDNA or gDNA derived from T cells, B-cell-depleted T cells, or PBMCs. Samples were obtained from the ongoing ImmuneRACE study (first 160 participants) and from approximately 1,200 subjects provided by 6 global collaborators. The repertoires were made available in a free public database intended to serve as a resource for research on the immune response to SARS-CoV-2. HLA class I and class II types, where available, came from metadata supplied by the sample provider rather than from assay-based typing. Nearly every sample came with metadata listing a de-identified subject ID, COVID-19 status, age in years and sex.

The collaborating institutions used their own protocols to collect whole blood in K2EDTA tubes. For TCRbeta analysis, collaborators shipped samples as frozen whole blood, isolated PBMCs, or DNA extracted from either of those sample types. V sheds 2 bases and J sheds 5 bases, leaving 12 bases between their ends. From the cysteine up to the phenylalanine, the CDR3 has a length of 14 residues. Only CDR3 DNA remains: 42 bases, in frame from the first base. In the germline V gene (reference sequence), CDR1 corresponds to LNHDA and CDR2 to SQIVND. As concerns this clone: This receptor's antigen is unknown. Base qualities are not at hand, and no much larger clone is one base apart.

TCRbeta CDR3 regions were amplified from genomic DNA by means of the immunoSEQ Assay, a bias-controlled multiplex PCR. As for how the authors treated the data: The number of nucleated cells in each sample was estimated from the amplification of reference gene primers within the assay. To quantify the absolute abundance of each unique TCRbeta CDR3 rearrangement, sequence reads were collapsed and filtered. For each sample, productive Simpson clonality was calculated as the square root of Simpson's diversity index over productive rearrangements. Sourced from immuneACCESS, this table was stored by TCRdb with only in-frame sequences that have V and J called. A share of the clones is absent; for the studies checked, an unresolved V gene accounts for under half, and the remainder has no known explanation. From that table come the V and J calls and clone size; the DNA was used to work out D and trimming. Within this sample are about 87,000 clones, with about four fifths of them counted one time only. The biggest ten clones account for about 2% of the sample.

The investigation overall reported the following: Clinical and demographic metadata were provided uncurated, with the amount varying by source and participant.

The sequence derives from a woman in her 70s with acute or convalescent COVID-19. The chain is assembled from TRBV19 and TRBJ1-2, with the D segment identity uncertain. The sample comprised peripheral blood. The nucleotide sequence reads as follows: TGTGCCAGTAGTATAACCCCCTCAGGTTATGGCTACACCTTC. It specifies CASSITPSGYGYTF.